This TCR beta chain was found in a study of a mutant IDH1 vaccine in newly diagnosed glioma (dated by TCRdb to the early 2020s). Some background on the complete study: Across visits V03 through V10, patients got a total of eight vaccinations, given in weeks 1, 3, 5, 7, 11, 15, 19 and 23. Peripheral blood was drawn at six visits: V03 (baseline), V05, V07, V10, V12 and V13. In the chemotherapy-containing groups, vaccination started alongside temozolomide cycles, whereas in patients who had radiotherapy alone it started 4-6 weeks after radiotherapy. The roughly 30 treated patients were approximately 62% male and roughly 40% female, with a mean age of roughly 40 years. For exploratory analyses, about two dozen treated patients had longitudinal TCRB deep sequencing done wherever samples were available. Before enrollment, patients had received standard therapy of radiotherapy alone, temozolomide alone, or radiochemotherapy with temozolomide; most received the combination.

Of note for this clone: Its specific antigen is unknown. There are no base qualities to consult, and no much larger clone falls within one base.

Library construction relied on the immunoSEQ multiplex PCR assay. Rearranged TCR beta chain sequences were amplified using the hsTCRB Kit according to the manufacturer's protocol. An Illumina MiSeq was used to sequence the TCRB libraries. The original methods were these. The kit vendor's proprietary platform handled demultiplexing, trimming and gene mapping. TCRdb mirrors the immuneACCESS table, restricted to in-frame sequences. Some clones are absent from its copies; in checked studies, under half trace to an unresolved V gene, and the reason for the others is unknown. The V and J calls and clone size are taken from that table; D and trimming were inferred from the DNA. For this sample there are about 42,000 clones; approximately 85% appear just once. The ten largest clones represent 1.7% of the sample. The label giving this sample's time point can be read as: week 5, during vaccination. Each vaccine dose, consisting of 300 ug of a 20-mer mutant IDH1 peptide in Montanide, was administered subcutaneously with topical imiquimod. Donors had newly diagnosed WHO grade 3 or 4 IDH1-mutant astrocytomas with loss of nuclear ATRX. The samples were drawn from NOA16, a multicentre, single-arm, open-label phase I trial in Germany that tested a mutant IDH1 peptide vaccine in humans for the first time. Genomic DNA for TCRB sequencing was isolated from EDTA blood with the DNeasy Blood and Tissue Kit.

General study outcomes and caveats: Changes in the top peripheral T cell clonotypes picked up by TCRB sequencing did not appear to be linked to pseudoprogression. It was noted by the authors that analyses of patient blood samples could not be reproduced owing to sample limitations. PBMC samples for TCRB deep sequencing were selected based on availability. Across multiple MHC alleles, vaccine-induced immune responses were seen in more than 90% of patients.

The sequence came from a man aged 40-49 years with glioma. The source was PBMCs, collected from a glioma patient whose treatment included an IDH1 peptide vaccine.

The sequenced DNA is TGTGCCAGCAGTTTACGAGGGGTGGGCAGCAGTCATCAGCCCCAGCATTTT. It is translated as CASSLRGVGSSHQPQHF. This chain joins TRBV27 to TRBJ1-5; possibly the D gene is TRBD1, per 5 matching bases. From its cysteine to its phenylalanine, the CDR3 spans 17 amino acids. Kept here is only the CDR3 DNA, which spans 51 bases and is read in frame from base 1. Trimming at the junction amounts to 2 bases on V and 5 bases on J, and the germline ends lie 19 bases apart. The germline V gene (reference sequence) provides CDR1 MNHEY and CDR2 SMNVEV.